This TCR beta chain appears in the sequencing data of a study of blood T cell repertoires in COVID-19. Comment on this clone: This sample also contains other DNA sequences that code for the same CDR3.

Trimming took 8 bases from V and 2 from J; bases not matched to a gene: 7. The CDR3 is 15 residues long. Per the germline V gene, CDR1 is MGHDK and CDR2 is SYGVNS. Clones were sequenced by immunoSEQ multiplex PCR, and TCRdb holds only the in-frame ones, with some missing. Of 400,000 to 450,000 clones in the sample, 90% were seen once. This TCR was sampled from a man between 18 and 29 years old who had recovered from COVID-19. The sample was PBMCs or T cells enriched from blood (not recorded which). The rearrangement joins TRBV25-1 to TRBJ2-1; 9 bases fit TRBD2. The DNA for the CDR3 is TGTGCCAGCTCCCCAGCGGGGGGAACCTACAATGAGCAGTTCTTC. Translated: CASSPAGGTYNEQFF. The full variable domain, its missing parts supplied by reference TRBV25-1 and TRBJ2-1, is EADIYQTPRYLVIGTGKKITLECSQTMGHDKMYWYQQDPGMELHLIHYSYGVNSTEKGDLSSESTVSRIRTEHFPLTLESARPSHTSQYLCASSPAGGTYNEQFFGPGTRLTVL.